The 26 T cell receptor beta chains reported below all come from one sample, sequenced in a study of blood T cell repertoires in COVID-19. The repertoire was sequenced with immunoSEQ multiplex PCR; TCRdb's copy has only in-frame clones and lacks some. The table has around 450,000 clones, roughly nine tenths seen once. Input material: PBMCs or T cells enriched from blood (not recorded which). Receptor source: a woman under 30 who had recovered from COVID-19.

This chain connects TRBV4-1 to TRBJ1-6; TRBD1 matches at 7 bases. Unmatched junction bases numbered 10, after V lost 4 bases and J lost 7 bases. Germline V gives CDR1 MGHRA, CDR2 YSYEKL. The CDR3 totals 16 residues. The chain's CDR3 is CASSLPNQGENSPLHF. CDR3 sequence (DNA): TGCGCCAGCAGCCTCCCGAATCAGGGGGAAAATTCACCCCTCCACTTT.

The chain carries TRBV24-1 and TRBJ2-3; D might be TRBD1 (5 bases). V was shortened by 5 bases and J by 6 bases, with 14 bases between the two germline ends. The CDR3 is 14 residues long. Germline values: CDR1 KGHDR, CDR2 SFDVKD. This chain's CDR3 is CATSASRVYDTQYF. CDR3 nucleotide sequence: TGTGCCACCAGTGCCTCCAGGGTTTATGATACGCAGTATTTT.

The J gene is TRBJ1-2, the V gene TRBV7-9; 11 bases line up with TRBD1. The CDR3 loop spans 15 amino acids. Looked up from germline, CDR1 is SEHNR and CDR2 is FQNEAQ (reference sequence). Trimming removed 4 bases from V and 8 bases from J; junction bases left unmatched: 9. The CDR3 nucleotides are TGTGCCAGCAGCTCCTCTGGACAGGGGGCGGGAGGCTACACCTTC. This codes for CASSSSGQGAGGYTF.

The chain recombines TRBV7-6 with TRBJ2-2; D is ambiguous. The CDR3 is made up of 16 amino acids. Germline V lookup: CDR1 SGHVS, CDR2 FNYEAQ. Trimming cost V 5 bases and J 0 bases, with 13 bases left between them. The CDR3 is CASSPLSASNTGELFF. The CDR3 DNA follows: TGTGCCAGCAGCCCCCTCAGCGCATCGAACACCGGGGAGCTGTTTTTT.

V gene TRBV5-1 combines with J gene TRBJ1-5; weak D call: TRBD1 (6 bases). Between the trimmed V and J ends, which lost 0 bases and 4 bases, there was a span of 8 bases. CDR3 length: 14 residues. Germline values: CDR1 SGHRS, CDR2 YFSETQ. CDR3 residues: CASSLDGQNQPQHF. The CDR3 nucleotides read TGCGCCAGCAGCTTGGATGGACAGAATCAGCCCCAGCATTTT. Looking up the rest from reference TRBV5-1 and TRBJ1-5 gives the full variable domain: KAGVTQTPRYLIKTRGQQVTLSCSPISGHRSVSWYQQTPGQGLQFLFEYFSETQRNKGNFPGRFSGRQFSNSRSEMNVSTLELGDSALYLCASSLDGQNQPQHFGDGTRLSIL.

This chain joins TRBV11-2 and TRBJ2-7, with D maybe TRBD1 (6 bases). With 5 bases removed from V and 3 bases from J, the gap between germline ends came to 14 bases. The CDR3 spans 14 residues. Germline CDR1 and CDR2: SGHAT and FQNNGV. The chain's CDR3 is CASSRQTGYYEQYF. In DNA form, the CDR3 reads TGTGCCAGCAGCCGCCAGACAGGATACTACGAGCAGTACTTC. Full variable domain (missing parts from reference TRBV11-2 and TRBJ2-7): EAGVAQSPRYKIIEKRQSVAFWCNPISGHATLYWYQQILGQGPKLLIQFQNNGVVDDSQLPKDRFSAERLKGVDSTLKIQPAKLEDSAVYLCASSRQTGYYEQYFGPGTRLTVT.

The rearrangement joins TRBV5-1 to TRBJ1-2; D is possibly TRBD1 (5 bases). V lost 4 bases, J lost 8 bases, and 18 bases lay in between. The CDR3 consists of 14 residues. Germline lookup yields CDR1 SGHRS and CDR2 YFSETQ. DNA for the CDR3: TGCGCCAGCAGCCCAGGGCCAGGCGATGGAGGCTACACCTTC. It codes for CASSPGPGDGGYTF.

This clone was detected a few times. The genes are TRBV6-5 and TRBJ1-6, with 9 bases lining up with TRBD1. The V segment lost 10 bases and the J segment 10 bases; nucleotides outside the gene matches: 14. This CDR3 contains 15 residues. CDR1 is MNHEY and CDR2 is SVGAGI in the germline V gene. Here the CDR3 reads CATQFSTGGGSPLHF. The DNA for the CDR3 is TGTGCCACCCAGTTTTCGACAGGGGGAGGGTCACCCCTCCACTTT.

The chain links TRBV21-1 to TRBJ2-5; the DNA was not used to check the table's D call, TRBD2. TRBV21-1 is described as a pseudogene. The CDR3 totals 12 residues. The CDR3 here is CASSKKEETQYF. The CDR3 DNA is TGTGCCAGCAGCAAAAAGGAGGAGACCCAGTACTTC.

This clone was seen a single time. This sample also contains other DNA sequences that code for the same CDR3. The chain carries TRBV3-1 (or the pseudogene TRBV3-2) and TRBJ2-3; possibly TRBD2 for D (5 bases). V gave up 1 base and J gave up 6 bases, with 8 bases separating them. The germline CDR1 and CDR2 sequences are LGHDT and YNNKEL (reference sequence). The CDR3 covers 13 residues. The CDR3 protein is CASSQGGADTQYF. The DNA for the CDR3 is TGTGCCAGCAGCCAAGGGGGAGCTGATACGCAGTATTTT.

The chain recombines TRBV20-1 with TRBJ2-1; D is uncertain. This CDR3 is 11 amino acids long. Germline CDR1 is DFQATT and CDR2 is SNEGSKA (reference sequence). Trimming took 7 bases from V and 5 from J, leaving 9 bases between them. The CDR3 here is CSVEADNEQFF. CDR3 nucleotides: TGCAGTGTAGAGGCAGACAATGAGCAGTTCTTC.

The gene calls are TRBV7-9 and TRBJ2-5, with a weak D call TRBD2 (6 bases). V lost 4 bases and J 9 bases, leaving 18 bases between the germline ends. CDR1 is SEHNR, CDR2 FQNEAQ, per germline (reference sequence). This CDR3 contains 14 residues. CDR3 amino acids: CASSSPGLLKAQYF. CDR3 DNA sequence: TGTGCCAGCAGCTCCCCGGGACTGCTTAAGGCCCAGTACTTC.

The V call is TRBV6-5, the J call TRBJ1-4; D not resolved. CDR1 and CDR2 from the germline V gene are MNHEY and SVGAGI. Trimming pared 5 bases from V and 12 bases from J, leaving 19 bases between. The CDR3 contains 14 residues. The CDR3 region is CASSPSPDAGELFF. The CDR3 nucleotides are TGTGCCAGCAGTCCCTCACCGGACGCCGGGGAACTGTTTTTT.

This chain uses TRBV7-8 with TRBJ1-5, with 8 bases fitting TRBD1. The germline V gene encodes CDR1 SGHVS and CDR2 FQNEAQ. This CDR3 has 19 residues. V gave up 1 base and J gave up 0 bases; unmatched junction bases: 11. The CDR3 coding sequence is TGTGCCAGCAGCTTAGTAAAGGGACAGGCTAAATATAGCAATCAGCCCCAGCATTTT. Translation gives CASSLVKGQAKYSNQPQHF.

The sample holds one count of this clone. The chain couples TRBV6-2 or TRBV6-3 to TRBJ1-5, with a tentative D call TRBD1 (6 bases). This CDR3 is 14 amino acids long. Germline-derived CDR1 and CDR2 are MNHEY and SVGEGT. V lost 5 bases and J 7 bases, leaving 15 bases between the germline ends. CDR3 nucleotide sequence: TGTGCCAGCAGTAAAGCAGGGGACGCGCAGCCCCAGCATTTT. Protein: CASSKAGDAQPQHF.

V is TRBV5-1 and J is TRBJ1-6, with 8 positions matching TRBD1. The CDR3 spans 16 residues. The V gene's germline CDR1 is SGHRS and CDR2 YFSETQ. The V gene end was trimmed by 0 bases and the J gene end by 5 bases; junction bases not matched to a gene: 4. The CDR3 sequence is CASSLEGTGNNSPLHF. CDR3 DNA: TGCGCCAGCAGCTTGGAGGGGACAGGAAATAATTCACCCCTCCACTTT.

This rearrangement joins TRBV24-1 to TRBJ2-3; D gene uncertain. The CDR3 loop spans 14 amino acids. Trimming left V 3 bases short and J 6 bases short, with 12 bases between. The germline V gene has CDR1 KGHDR and CDR2 SFDVKD. CDR3 sequence reads: CATSDPPPEDTQYF. The CDR3 nucleotides read TGTGCCACCAGTGATCCCCCCCCCGAGGATACGCAGTATTTT.

CDR3 amino acids: CASSEVETQYF. In DNA, the CDR3 is TGTGCCAGCAGCGAGGTGGAGACCCAGTACTTC. The rearrangement links TRBV2 to TRBJ2-5; D gene uncertain. The CDR3 spans 11 residues. CDR1 SNHLY and CDR2 FYNNEI come from the germline V gene. The V gene lost 6 bases and the J gene lost 5 bases, with 7 bases spanning the gap.

This chain links TRBV7-9 with TRBJ1-2, with 9 positions matching TRBD1. The CDR3 contains 15 residues. V lost 5 bases, J lost 7 bases, and 11 bases stayed unmatched. The germline V gene has CDR1 SEHNR and CDR2 FQNEAQ (reference sequence). The CDR3 reads CASSGEGQGLSGYTF. CDR3 DNA sequence: TGTGCCAGCAGCGGGGAGGGACAGGGTCTTAGTGGCTACACCTTC.

This clone was detected once. The rearrangement uses TRBV5-1 and TRBJ2-7; TRBD2 aligns across 7 bases. The V segment lost 2 bases and the J segment 2 bases; nucleotides outside the gene matches: 7. The CDR3 runs to 15 residues. Germline CDR1 reads SGHRS; CDR2 reads YFSETQ. The CDR3 bases are TGCGCCAGCAGCTTCGAGACGGGGGGAACCTACGAGCAGTACTTC. Residues: CASSFETGGTYEQYF.

The V gene is TRBV5-1, the J gene TRBJ1-5; possible D gene TRBD1, 6 bases. The CDR3 is 16 amino acids. Trimming removed 3 bases at V and 0 bases at J, with 13 bases between. The germline V gene encodes CDR1 SGHRS and CDR2 YFSETQ. CDR3 sequence (DNA): TGCGCCAGCAGCTCAGGGGCCTCGGATAGCAATCAGCCCCAGCATTTT. It encodes CASSSGASDSNQPQHF.

The genes are TRBV3-1 (or the pseudogene TRBV3-2) and TRBJ1-1, with D maybe TRBD1 (6 bases). CDR1 is LGHDT and CDR2 is YNNKEL in the germline V gene (reference sequence). The CDR3 sequence is 14 residues long. The V gene lost 0 bases and the J gene lost 12 bases, with 17 bases spanning the gap. The CDR3 sequence is CASSQEGVKGETFF. CDR3 DNA sequence: TGTGCCAGCAGCCAAGAAGGAGTTAAGGGGGAAACTTTCTTT.

The CDR3 protein is CASSPITGFAFF. The CDR3 nucleotides read TGTGCCAGCTCACCAATCACAGGGTTCGCTTTCTTT. V usage is TRBV18 and J usage is TRBJ1-1, with D possibly matching TRBD1 (6 bases). CDR3 length: 12 residues. The germline gives CDR1 KGHSH, CDR2 LQKENI. Between the trimmed V and J ends, which lost 2 bases and 11 bases, there was a span of 12 bases.

The chain employs TRBV12-3 or TRBV12-4 and TRBJ1-5; D call uncertain. Trimming shortened V by 5 bases and J by 7 bases, and 12 bases separated the two germline ends. CDR3 length: 13 residues. CDR3 in DNA: TGTGCCAGCAGTGCCCGGGAGCGGCAGCCCCAGCATTTT. Translating it yields CASSARERQPQHF.

This chain connects TRBV2 to TRBJ2-7; D is ambiguous. V lost 6 bases and J 6 bases, leaving 6 bases between the germline ends. Germline V gene lookup returns CDR1 SNHLY and CDR2 FYNNEI. This CDR3 is 10 amino acids long. CDR3 amino acids: CASRVGEQYF. In DNA form, the CDR3 reads TGTGCCAGCAGGGTCGGCGAGCAGTACTTC.

The J gene is TRBJ2-2, the V gene TRBV4-2; 10 nucleotides align to TRBD2. V trimming: 4 bases; J trimming: 4 bases; junction bases outside the gene matches: 15. CDR3 length equals 19 residues. Germline lookup yields CDR1 LGHNA and CDR2 YNFKEQ. CDR3 nucleotide sequence: TGTGCCAGCAGCCGGAGCCTTCCCTCTAGCGGGGGATTCACCGGGGAGCTGTTTTTT. This encodes CASSRSLPSSGGFTGELFF.